This passage covers 13 T cell receptor beta chains from one sample sequenced in a study of kidney transplant recipient with SARS-CoV-2 infection. MiXCR was run by TCRdb on the reads, yielding one entry per CDR3 protein. This repertoire shows approximately 240,000 distinct CDR3 sequences, about 30% found once; its top ten account for more than 6.5%. Specimen: a blood sample, collected at baseline and on day 111 from a kidney transplant recipient. These receptors were collected from a young adult male patient who had COVID-19 and was a kidney transplant recipient. The T cells may partly be graft donor cells.

This clonotype was detected many times. The rearrangement joins TRBV27 to TRBJ2-1, with D possibly matching TRBD2 (5 bases). Deletions cut 4 bases from V and 10 bases from J, with 17 bases between. This CDR3 is 14 amino acids long. Germline lookup yields CDR1 MNHEY and CDR2 SMNVEV (reference sequence). Here the CDR3 DNA reads TGTGCCAGCAGTTGGGTTGGCGGTGAGCGGGAGCAGTTCTTC. Translated: CASSWVGGEREQFF.

This clonotype was picked up many times. The chain links TRBV5-1 to TRBJ2-7; the match to TRBD1 covers 8 bases. Germline loops: CDR1 SGHRS, CDR2 YFSETQ. J was trimmed by 3 bases and V by 4 bases; bases with no gene match: 9. The CDR3 totals 15 residues. The CDR3 sequence: CASSGTGTGLYEQYF. In nucleotides, the CDR3 is TGCGCCAGCAGCGGGACCGGGACAGGACTCTACGAGCAGTACTTC. Variable domain in full (rest from reference TRBV5-1 and TRBJ2-7): KAGVTQTPRYLIKTRGQQVTLSCSPISGHRSVSWYQQTPGQGLQFLFEYFSETQRNKGNFPGRFSGRQFSNSRSEMNVSTLELGDSALYLCASSGTGTGLYEQYFGPGTRLTVT.

Regarding this clonotype: The junction does not match germline at one end; this may be a read error. The rearrangement joins TRBV5-6 to TRBJ2-2, with D perhaps matching TRBD2 (5 bases). The V gene's germline CDR1 is SGHDT and CDR2 YYEEEE. This CDR3 contains 13 residues. As DNA, the CDR3 is TGTGCCAGCAGAGGACGTCGCACCGGGGAGCCGTTTTTT. Its translation is CASRGRRTGEPFF.

A note on this clonotype: A read error is possible here, since a much larger clone lies one base away. Without the conserved terminal phenylalanine or tryptophan, this CDR3 likely stems from a read error. DNA for the CDR3: TGTGCCAGCAGTGAAAACGCTTTCCTT. The encoded protein is CASSENAFL. This chain joins TRBV6-8 and TRBJ1-1; D is undetermined. The V gene's germline CDR1 is MNHGY and CDR2 SAAAGT. The CDR3 sequence is 9 residues long. Deletions cut 5 bases from V and 11 bases from J, with 6 bases between.

This clonotype was counted many times. The genes are TRBV21-1 and TRBJ2-1; TRBD2 is taken as the D call from the table, unchecked against the DNA. TRBV21-1 is annotated as a pseudogene. CDR3 length equals 18 residues. The CDR3 nucleotides read TGTGCCAGCAGCAAGGCTAGCGGGAAGGGGTTCGTGTACAATGAGCAGTTCTTC. It encodes CASSKASGKGFVYNEQFF.

The chain joins TRBV5-1 to TRBJ2-3; TRBD1 agrees at 8 bases. V trimming: 6 bases; J trimming: 2 bases; junction bases outside the gene matches: 8. The CDR3 runs 15 residues. Germline V lookup: CDR1 SGHRS, CDR2 YFSETQ. This CDR3 is CASNIVRGLTDTQYF. CDR3 in DNA: TGCGCCAGCAACATTGTCAGGGGGCTCACAGATACGCAGTATTTT.

This clonotype was detected ten times or more. The genes are TRBV7-4 and TRBJ1-2; D gene ambiguous. Trimming pared 5 bases from V and 4 bases from J, leaving 23 bases between. Germline CDR1 SGHVT, CDR2 SQSDAQ. The CDR3 contains 17 residues. The CDR3 bases are TGTGCCAGCAGCCAGACTTTTTCAGCTCGAAAGACCTATGGCTACACCTTC. It translates to CASSQTFSARKTYGYTF.

In this sample, this clonotype turned up many times. The V gene is TRBV10-1, the J gene TRBJ1-2; D is unresolved. Germline-derived CDR1 and CDR2 are WNHNN and SYGVQD (reference sequence). This CDR3 spans 17 amino acids. V was cut by 5 bases and J by 4 bases, with 23 bases left in between. CDR3 amino acids: CASSSAQRSRKTYGYTF. CDR3 in DNA: TGCGCCAGCAGTTCGGCGCAAAGATCGCGAAAGACCTATGGCTACACCTTC.

This clonotype was seen many times. V is TRBV5-6 and J is TRBJ2-3; 10 bases agree with TRBD1. The J segment lost 0 bases and the V segment lost 2 bases, leaving 3 bases of the junction unmatched. CDR1 is SGHDT, CDR2 YYEEEE, per germline. This CDR3 is 16 amino acids long. CDR3 bases: TGTGCCAGCAGCTTTCCGGGACAGGGGAGCACAGATACGCAGTATTTT. This translates into CASSFPGQGSTDTQYF.

V usage is TRBV7-3 and J usage is TRBJ2-2; D is perhaps TRBD2 (6 bases). Trimming left V 5 bases short and J 4 bases short, with 20 bases between. The germline gives CDR1 SGHTA, CDR2 FQGTGA. This CDR3 is built from 17 residues. The CDR3, as DNA: TGTGCCAGCAGCCCCCCCCCCGCCACCGGGAGCACCGGGGAGCTGTTTTTT. This sequence encodes CASSPPPATGSTGELFF.

This clonotype was picked up a small number of times. The V call is TRBV9, the J call TRBJ2-1; 8 bases line up with TRBD2. J gave up 4 bases and V 0 bases, and 3 bases lay outside the gene matches. The germline gives CDR1 SGDLS, CDR2 YYNGEE. There are 15 residues in the CDR3. The CDR3 nucleotides read TGTGCCAGCAGCGTAGGCGGGGGGCGGTACAATGAGCAGTTCTTC. Its protein is CASSVGGGRYNEQFF.

Details on this clonotype: A much larger clone sits a single nucleotide away, making a read error possible. The J gene is TRBJ2-7, the V gene TRBV6-1; TRBD1 agrees at 9 bases. Germline V CDR1 and CDR2: MNHNS, SASEGT. The CDR3 is 18 residues long. The CDR3 bases are TGTGCCAGCGGTGAATACTATGGGACAGGGCTAAACTCCTACGAGCAGTACTTC. The encoded protein is CASGEYYGTGLNSYEQYF.

This clonotype appeared many times. The chain links TRBV7-9 to TRBJ1-5; D perhaps matches TRBD1 (6 bases). In germline, CDR1 is SEHNR, CDR2 FQNEAQ (reference sequence). V lost 5 bases, J lost 3 bases, and 8 bases lay in between. The CDR3 runs to 13 residues. The CDR3 reads CASSQGNNQPQHF. As DNA, the CDR3 is TGTGCCAGCAGCCAGGGGAACAATCAGCCCCAGCATTTT.